This T cell receptor (beta chain) was sequenced for a study of blood T cell repertoires in COVID-19. Across the whole study: Acute-phase and convalescent COVID-19 samples originated in the United States, Italy and Spain. Sources were T cells, B-cell-depleted T cells, or PBMCs; the material itself was cDNA or gDNA.

Authors' data handling: Scientists estimated how many nucleated cells there were by amplifying reference gene primers. Clones were sequenced by immunoSEQ multiplex PCR, and TCRdb holds only the in-frame ones, with some missing. Clone size and V and J calls were adopted from that table, with D and trimming inferred from the DNA. Of fewer than 75,000 clones in the sample, about 87% were seen once. The germline CDR1 and CDR2 sequences are SQVTM and ANQGSEA. The V gene lost 0 bases and the J gene lost 1 base, with 7 bases spanning the gap. The CDR3 length is 13 residues. The J gene is TRBJ2-7, the V gene TRBV29-1; no reliable D call. The clonotype was recovered from a man aged 45-60 years with active COVID-19. Sequenced: peripheral blood. In DNA form, the CDR3 reads TGCAGCGTTGAAGATCGCCAGTCCTACGAGCAGTACTTC. It codes for CSVEDRQSYEQYF.